At least ten counts were recorded for the clone carrying this T cell receptor beta chain. What it binds is not known. From the reads, TCRdb called clonotypes with MiXCR, one entry per CDR3 protein. This table holds fewer than 550,000 distinct CDR3 sequences, around 11% found once. This specimen belongs to a study of T cell repertoires in cytomegalovirus infection. In the study overall: In public TCR beta signatures, there were indications of both CMV infection and matching HLA type. Findings and limits, study-wide: In two of eight donors, the top clonotype was HLA-C-restricted CMV-specific. Cumulative frequency of public TCR beta families picked out carriers of CMV plus the relevant HLA.

Trimming at V came to 3 bases and at J to 3 bases, leaving 8 bases not matched to a gene. CDR3 length: 17 amino acids. Germline CDR1 reads MDHEN; CDR2 reads SYDVKM. Sequencing was carried out using PBMCs. This chain joins TRBV28 and TRBJ2-3, with 11 nucleotides matching TRBD2. The clonotype originates from a human donor in good health (CMV status not recorded). Some clones in this sample may be carry-over from other donors' samples. This CDR3 reads CASSLVTSGERTDTQYF. CDR3 coding DNA: TGTGCCAGCAGTTTGGTGACTAGCGGGGAAAGGACAGATACGCAGTATTTT.